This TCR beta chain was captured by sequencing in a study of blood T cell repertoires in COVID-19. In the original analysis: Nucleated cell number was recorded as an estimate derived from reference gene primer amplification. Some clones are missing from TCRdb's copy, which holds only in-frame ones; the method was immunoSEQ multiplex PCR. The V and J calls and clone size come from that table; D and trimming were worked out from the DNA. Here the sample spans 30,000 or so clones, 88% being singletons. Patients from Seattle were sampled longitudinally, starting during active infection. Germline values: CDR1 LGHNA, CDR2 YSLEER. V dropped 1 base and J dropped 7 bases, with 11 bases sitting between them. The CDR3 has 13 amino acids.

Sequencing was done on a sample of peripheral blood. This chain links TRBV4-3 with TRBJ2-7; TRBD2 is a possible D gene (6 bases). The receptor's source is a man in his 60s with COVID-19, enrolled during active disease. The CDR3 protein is CASSQVRGWEQYF. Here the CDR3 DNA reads TGCGCCAGCAGCCAAGTTCGGGGGTGGGAGCAGTACTTC.